Sequencing of this T cell receptor (beta chain) was carried out in a study of shared clonotypes between healthy human individuals. Looking at the study overall: The cohort had a couple of women and a few men, ages 18 to 49. CD4 naive and CD4 memory each took three plates per donor, while CD8 naive took two and CD8 memory one.

The input for sorted-subset replicate PCRs was 150 to 200 ng DNA, about 30,000 T cell genomes. Here immunoSEQ multiplex PCR was the method, and the copy in TCRdb shows in-frame clones only, minus some. The sample contains roughly 2,000,000 clones, 93% of which appear only once. About this clone itself: Its cognate antigen is unknown.

Study-wide points: How much donors shared clonotypes was expected to be affected by sequencing depth.

The naive CD8 population came from CD45RO-negative cells selected for CCR7, without terminally differentiated effector memory CD45RA+ cells. This clonotype originated in a man aged 18-30 years in good health. Some clones in this sample may be carry-over from other donors' samples. Sequencing input: naive CD8+ T cells from PBMCs.

The CDR3 reads CASTRDRVYNEQFF. The CDR3 nucleotides are TGTGCCAGCACCAGGGACAGGGTTTACAATGAGCAGTTCTTC. This chain uses TRBV21-1 with TRBJ2-1; no check of the table's D call, TRBD1, against the DNA was made. TRBV21-1 is a pseudogene locus. The CDR3 totals 14 residues.